The clone carrying this T cell receptor (beta chain) was counted a single time. This specimen belongs to a study of blood T cells in healthy people across ages. The authors ran a second PCR of roughly 7 to 11 cycles using a sample-barcoded 5' primer and a J-beta primer mix. TCRdb redid the calling of the 5' RACE reads with MiXCR, one entry per CDR3 protein. The sample records around 990,000 distinct CDR3 sequences, roughly two fifths being singletons. Trimming left V 1 base short and J 3 bases short, with 10 bases between. This CDR3 spans 15 amino acids. The sample taken for sequencing was blood. The receptor comes from a man in his late teens or twenties in good health. The chain combines TRBV12-3 or TRBV12-4 with TRBJ1-5; D remains unclear. CDR3 residues: CASSLEDQNNQPQHF. The CDR3 nucleotides read TGTGCCAGCAGTTTAGAAGACCAGAACAATCAGCCCCAGCATTTT.